The rows below give T cell receptor beta chains drawn from one sample of a study of blood T cell repertoires in COVID-19. Here immunoSEQ multiplex PCR was the method, and the copy in TCRdb shows in-frame clones only, minus some. The sample consists of roughly 100,000 clones, 82% of them appearing once. The specimen was peripheral blood. These receptors were obtained from a man in his sixties with acute or convalescent COVID-19. CDR3s include the opening cysteine and the closing phenylalanine or tryptophan. The order of the fields is V gene, clone size, CDR3 protein. Size is stated for part of the rows, as once, few or many counts, or as a class when the clone is expanded.

v_call: TRBV2
clone_size: -
cdr3_aa: CASSELNTLHF

v_call: TRBV28
clone_size: -
cdr3_aa: CASSLLPGQNIQYF

v_call: TRBV7-9
clone_size: -
cdr3_aa: CASSLTGTGSLNEQFF

v_call: TRBV11-2
clone_size: -
cdr3_aa: CASSLRTGSGNTIYF

v_call: TRBV19
clone_size: -
cdr3_aa: CASSIEGQIMNTEAFF

v_call: TRBV5-1
clone_size: -
cdr3_aa: CCPPRQGEGYTF

v_call: TRBV5-1
clone_size: -
cdr3_aa: CASSFQGNTEAFF

v_call: TRBV2
clone_size: -
cdr3_aa: CASSQGQRNTEAFF

v_call: TRBV5-4
clone_size: -
cdr3_aa: CASSLFLTSQLNSPLHF

v_call: TRBV9
clone_size: once
cdr3_aa: CASSVAGTQDQPQHF

v_call: TRBV2
clone_size: -
cdr3_aa: CASTDRGTNEKLFF

v_call: TRBV7-2
clone_size: -
cdr3_aa: CATGTGGILNTNYGYTF

v_call: TRBV10-3
clone_size: -
cdr3_aa: CAISEMRSAAFF

v_call: TRBV28
clone_size: -
cdr3_aa: CASSTPGQGKNQPQHF

v_call: TRBV18
clone_size: -
cdr3_aa: CASSADRNTEAFF

v_call: TRBV7-7
clone_size: -
cdr3_aa: CASGGGRAQETQYF

v_call: TRBV19
clone_size: -
cdr3_aa: CASTAQGSGALTGELFF

v_call: TRBV3-1/TRBV3-2
clone_size: few
cdr3_aa: CASSQVNRETEAFF

v_call: TRBV27
clone_size: -
cdr3_aa: CASRASTAYNQPQHF

v_call: TRBV28
clone_size: -
cdr3_aa: CASSLGRGPAFF

v_call: TRBV7-7
clone_size: many
cdr3_aa: CASSFPRGGGNYGYTF

v_call: TRBV7-3
clone_size: -
cdr3_aa: CASRRQVNTEAFF

v_call: TRBV5-1
clone_size: -
cdr3_aa: CASSGDRALNNEQFF

v_call: TRBV30
clone_size: few
cdr3_aa: CAWRSGAANNQPQHF

v_call: TRBV5-1
clone_size: few
cdr3_aa: CASSSAGQGSYEQYF

v_call: TRBV10-3
clone_size: -
cdr3_aa: CAISEWDRGGNTIYF

v_call: TRBV3-1/TRBV3-2
clone_size: -
cdr3_aa: CASSQDHSFGSQPQHF

v_call: TRBV9
clone_size: -
cdr3_aa: CASSWTITDTQYF

v_call: TRBV18
clone_size: -
cdr3_aa: CASSPPKTGQYEQYF

v_call: TRBV5-4
clone_size: -
cdr3_aa: CASSSTGTGVGYTF

v_call: TRBV3-1/TRBV3-2
clone_size: few
cdr3_aa: CASSQWDRRTGELFF

v_call: TRBV11-2
clone_size: -
cdr3_aa: CASSLAGGHYNEQFF

v_call: TRBV5-1
clone_size: few
cdr3_aa: CASRTYRGYTGELFF

v_call: TRBV5-1
clone_size: -
cdr3_aa: CASSLRQGSSYNEQFF

v_call: TRBV11-3
clone_size: -
cdr3_aa: CASSQGIYEQYF

v_call: TRBV5-1
clone_size: -
cdr3_aa: CASSLDESGVQFF

v_call: TRBV11-2
clone_size: -
cdr3_aa: CASSLDNPGTKGSTEAFF

v_call: TRBV29-1
clone_size: -
cdr3_aa: CSVLSRDRGPASSYNEQFF

v_call: TRBV19
clone_size: -
cdr3_aa: CASSITTAYSNQPQHF

v_call: TRBV28
clone_size: -
cdr3_aa: CASSPSSYEQYF

v_call: TRBV18
clone_size: once
cdr3_aa: CASSGQRPRDNQPQHF

v_call: TRBV28
clone_size: -
cdr3_aa: CASSSPGQPLQETQYF

v_call: TRBV13
clone_size: -
cdr3_aa: CASSSLGGTYNEQFF

v_call: TRBV3-1/TRBV3-2
clone_size: -
cdr3_aa: CASSQDSGAWNTEAFF

v_call: TRBV7-2
clone_size: -
cdr3_aa: CASSPSREAYGYTF

v_call: TRBV7-9
clone_size: -
cdr3_aa: CASSPGQGAPYEQYF

v_call: TRBV7-8
clone_size: -
cdr3_aa: CASSLLQETQYF

v_call: TRBV18
clone_size: -
cdr3_aa: CASSEPGLYEQYF

v_call: TRBV14
clone_size: -
cdr3_aa: CASSQEAGRTYEQYF

v_call: TRBV12-3/TRBV12-4
clone_size: -
cdr3_aa: CATLTDRGSEAFF

v_call: TRBV5-4
clone_size: once
cdr3_aa: CASSLPHRQGPSTDTQYF

v_call: TRBV5-1
clone_size: -
cdr3_aa: CASRRSQGVPTMNEQFF

v_call: TRBV7-2
clone_size: -
cdr3_aa: CASSDRHRAFF

v_call: TRBV9
clone_size: -
cdr3_aa: CASSARQNTGELFF

v_call: TRBV5-1
clone_size: -
cdr3_aa: CASSLLYSGANVLTF

v_call: TRBV4-1
clone_size: -
cdr3_aa: CASSPLAAGSYNEQFF

v_call: TRBV7-8
clone_size: once
cdr3_aa: CASSLGGGAGTEAFF

v_call: TRBV4-2
clone_size: -
cdr3_aa: CASSQVEGGEKLFF

v_call: TRBV4-1
clone_size: -
cdr3_aa: CASSPSDRSSGNTIYF